These T cell receptor beta chains were read from a single sample in a study of T cells in localized non-small cell lung cancer. Assay used: immunoSEQ multiplex PCR; TCRdb lists only in-frame clones, some missing. The data contain more than 1,500 clones, 20% to 25% of them singletons. Sequencing used normal lung tissue next to the tumor, obtained before any cancer treatment. These receptors were taken from a woman aged 35 to 70 with stage III squamous cell lung carcinoma. The CDR3 runs from the conserved cysteine through the conserved F or W. D genes are given only for firm matches. Clone size, where shown, is once, few, many, or a class for clones that have expanded.

J gene: TRBJ2-7; D gene: TRBD1; V gene: TRBV30; clone size: NA; CDR3 protein: CAWSILGTANEQYF
J gene: TRBJ2-3; D gene: TRBD2; V gene: TRBV15; clone size: NA; CDR3 protein: CATSRKLTAGGPDTQYF
J gene: TRBJ2-1; D gene: TRBD2; V gene: TRBV6-8; clone size: few; CDR3 protein: CASRDYLGSNEQFF
J gene: TRBJ1-5; D gene: NA; V gene: TRBV6-8; clone size: NA; CDR3 protein: CASNQITGRAGDQPQHF
J gene: TRBJ1-1; D gene: TRBD1; V gene: TRBV10-3; clone size: few; CDR3 protein: CAISESPGGTNEAFF
J gene: TRBJ2-3; D gene: NA; V gene: TRBV11-3; clone size: few; CDR3 protein: CASSVWQGGDTDTQYF
J gene: TRBJ2-3; D gene: TRBD2; V gene: TRBV11-3; clone size: NA; CDR3 protein: CASSPGLAETDTQYF
J gene: TRBJ2-1; D gene: TRBD2; V gene: TRBV6-8; clone size: few; CDR3 protein: CASSRLTSGMWSYNEQFF
J gene: TRBJ2-7; D gene: TRBD1; V gene: TRBV19; clone size: NA; CDR3 protein: CASSIRGQDEQYF
J gene: TRBJ2-7; D gene: TRBD2; V gene: TRBV30; clone size: NA; CDR3 protein: CAWSVVPLAGAAEQYF
J gene: TRBJ2-7; D gene: NA; V gene: TRBV6-8; clone size: few; CDR3 protein: CAISVGSYEQYF
J gene: TRBJ2-7; D gene: NA; V gene: TRBV11-3; clone size: few; CDR3 protein: CASSPERPKPYEQYF
J gene: TRBJ2-1; D gene: TRBD1; V gene: TRBV12-5; clone size: NA; CDR3 protein: CASGLSLGTGNNEQFF
J gene: TRBJ2-7; D gene: NA; V gene: TRBV1; clone size: few; CDR3 protein: CASSQETSESYEQYF
J gene: TRBJ2-3; D gene: NA; V gene: TRBV29-1; clone size: NA; CDR3 protein: CSVLRGSGPSTDTQYF
J gene: TRBJ1-1; D gene: NA; V gene: TRBV18; clone size: few; CDR3 protein: CASSRDPNTEAFF
J gene: TRBJ1-1; D gene: NA; V gene: TRBV6-8; clone size: NA; CDR3 protein: CASRAVERTNTEAFF
J gene: TRBJ2-7; D gene: NA; V gene: TRBV7-4; clone size: many; CDR3 protein: CASSLDPDDEQYF
J gene: TRBJ1-1; D gene: NA; V gene: TRBV4-1; clone size: few; CDR3 protein: CASSQDGRGVTEAFF
J gene: TRBJ1-1; D gene: NA; V gene: TRBV28; clone size: few; CDR3 protein: CASSLALNTEAFF
J gene: TRBJ2-7; D gene: TRBD2; V gene: TRBV11-3; clone size: NA; CDR3 protein: CASSPVGGLAGAFYEQYF
J gene: TRBJ1-2; D gene: TRBD1; V gene: TRBV15; clone size: NA; CDR3 protein: CATSSWGQFGGYTF
J gene: TRBJ2-4; D gene: NA; V gene: TRBV30; clone size: few; CDR3 protein: CAWSIQGKNIQYF
J gene: TRBJ1-2; D gene: NA; V gene: TRBV28; clone size: large; CDR3 protein: CASTPLTGDYGYTF
J gene: TRBJ2-7; D gene: NA; V gene: TRBV11-3; clone size: NA; CDR3 protein: CASSLWKSSYEQYF
J gene: TRBJ2-7; D gene: NA; V gene: TRBV23-1; clone size: NA; CDR3 protein: CASSQGNGVKQYF
J gene: TRBJ2-1; D gene: TRBD2; V gene: TRBV11-3; clone size: NA; CDR3 protein: CASSLGFLAGYEQFF
J gene: TRBJ2-1; D gene: TRBD2; V gene: TRBV12-5; clone size: NA; CDR3 protein: CASGKTGTSGPSSYNEQFF
J gene: TRBJ2-1; D gene: TRBD2; V gene: TRBV11-3; clone size: few; CDR3 protein: CASSLEGLAGNEQFF
J gene: TRBJ2-2; D gene: NA; V gene: TRBV28; clone size: large; CDR3 protein: CAGRGSGGELFF
J gene: TRBJ2-7; D gene: NA; V gene: TRBV6-8; clone size: large; CDR3 protein: CASTPDSSYEQYF
J gene: TRBJ2-2; D gene: NA; V gene: TRBV11-3; clone size: medium-sized; CDR3 protein: CASSYWSDPGELFF
J gene: TRBJ2-3; D gene: TRBD2; V gene: TRBV6-8; clone size: NA; CDR3 protein: CASSDSAGGSTDTQYF
J gene: TRBJ2-2; D gene: TRBD1; V gene: TRBV18; clone size: NA; CDR3 protein: CASSPQTGTGNTGELFF
J gene: TRBJ2-7; D gene: TRBD1; V gene: TRBV6-8; clone size: NA; CDR3 protein: CAISAPGQGIYEQYF
J gene: TRBJ1-3; D gene: TRBD1; V gene: TRBV11-3; clone size: large; CDR3 protein: CASSAWTGSGNTIYF
J gene: TRBJ2-2; D gene: TRBD1; V gene: TRBV30; clone size: large; CDR3 protein: CAFHRGLGTGELFF
J gene: TRBJ2-3; D gene: TRBD1; V gene: TRBV11-3; clone size: few; CDR3 protein: CASSSTGSPDTQYF
J gene: TRBJ2-3; D gene: NA; V gene: TRBV6-8; clone size: large; CDR3 protein: CASSYTPVDTQYF
J gene: TRBJ2-3; D gene: TRBD2; V gene: TRBV11-3; clone size: few; CDR3 protein: CASSFPGLAGTDTQYF
J gene: TRBJ2-7; D gene: TRBD2; V gene: TRBV11-3; clone size: medium-sized; CDR3 protein: CASSSRGTSGYEQYF
J gene: TRBJ1-3; D gene: TRBD1; V gene: TRBV6-8; clone size: NA; CDR3 protein: CATHQGESSGNTIYF
J gene: TRBJ2-7; D gene: NA; V gene: TRBV6-8; clone size: few; CDR3 protein: CASSMGKGYEQYF